The present T cell receptor beta chain was sequenced within a study of OX40 agonist ivuxolimab in advanced cancers. Broadly, across the study: Ivuxolimab was a fully human IgG2 agonistic monoclonal antibody targeting the costimulatory receptor OX40 (CD134). In the dose-escalation cohort, around four fifths of patients were male, and the mean age was approximately 60 years with a range of roughly 20 to 85. Of the 50 to 55 patients in dose escalation, some 20 had hepatocellular carcinoma, approximately 15 had melanoma, 9 had renal cell carcinoma and 9 had head and neck cancer. The paper covers the monotherapy dose-escalation part of the phase I ivuxolimab trial, which included N ≈ 57 patients. Intravenous ivuxolimab was administered to patients every 2 weeks at six dose levels: 0.01, 0.1, 0.3, 1.5, 3 and 10 mg/kg. Peripheral TCRbeta sequencing aimed to test whether ivuxolimab altered TCR sequence diversity and caused clonal T-cell expansion. Partial responses occurred in three dose-escalation patients, of whom one had hepatocellular carcinoma and two had cutaneous melanoma. Prior anti-PD-1, anti-PD-L1 or anti-CTLA-4 therapy was permitted, and 30% to 45% of dose-escalation patients had received checkpoint inhibitors.

General conclusions and limits of the study: Clonal expansion of both CD4+ and CD8+ blood T cells was observed from baseline to week 6 at doses 0.1 to 3.0 mg/kg. Low levels of normalized T-cell clonal expansion were also seen in some patients who did not respond. After ivuxolimab, more expanded clones were found on average in CD8+ T cells than in CD4+ T cells. The antigen specificity of the peripheral T cells that underwent clonal expansion was not determined. In the 0.1-3.0 mg/kg groups, partial responders were among the patients with the lowest normalized peripheral clonal expansion, particularly in CD8+ T cells.

Genomic DNA was extracted from sorted cells for sequencing of the TCRbeta CDR3 region. The immunoSEQ Assay was used to sequence the TCRbeta CDR3 regions. TCRdb stores this immuneACCESS table with in-frame sequences only. Part of the clones is absent; in the studies checked, under half of the shortfall reflects unresolved V genes, and no reason is known for the rest. Here the sample has around 60,000 clones; around 79% occur a single time. The ten largest clones represent roughly 1.1% of the sample. On this clone itself: This clone's antigen is unknown. The record has no base qualities; no much larger clone is one base away.

Patients with a history of autoimmune disease or receiving systemic immunosuppression were excluded from the trial. In every dose cohort, peripheral blood was drawn for TCR sequencing at baseline, cycle 4 day 1, and cycle 7 day 1. Samples were obtained from an open-label, multicenter, first-in-human phase I dose-escalation trial of ivuxolimab. The trial enrolled adults with locally advanced or metastatic head and neck squamous cell, hepatocellular, melanoma or renal cell carcinoma. Before TCR sequencing, CD4+ and CD8+ T cells were separately sorted from peripheral blood. The TCR originated in an adult with an advanced solid tumor such as melanoma, head and neck, liver or kidney cancer. The sample in question was CD4+ or CD8+ T cells sorted from blood, obtained in a trial of the OX40 agonist ivuxolimab.

The nucleotide sequence reads TGCAGCGTTGAACGGCGGTCTAGCACAGATACGCAGTATTTT. The encoded protein is CSVERRSSTDTQYF. The chain employs TRBV29-1 and TRBJ2-3, with the D gene not clear enough to name. The germline V gene encodes CDR1 SQVTM and CDR2 ANQGSEA. The V end loses 2 bases and the J end loses 0 bases, and a stretch of 9 bases separates them. Reading from cysteine to phenylalanine, the CDR3 counts 14 amino acids. Just CDR3 DNA is preserved here, 42 bases in frame from base 1.